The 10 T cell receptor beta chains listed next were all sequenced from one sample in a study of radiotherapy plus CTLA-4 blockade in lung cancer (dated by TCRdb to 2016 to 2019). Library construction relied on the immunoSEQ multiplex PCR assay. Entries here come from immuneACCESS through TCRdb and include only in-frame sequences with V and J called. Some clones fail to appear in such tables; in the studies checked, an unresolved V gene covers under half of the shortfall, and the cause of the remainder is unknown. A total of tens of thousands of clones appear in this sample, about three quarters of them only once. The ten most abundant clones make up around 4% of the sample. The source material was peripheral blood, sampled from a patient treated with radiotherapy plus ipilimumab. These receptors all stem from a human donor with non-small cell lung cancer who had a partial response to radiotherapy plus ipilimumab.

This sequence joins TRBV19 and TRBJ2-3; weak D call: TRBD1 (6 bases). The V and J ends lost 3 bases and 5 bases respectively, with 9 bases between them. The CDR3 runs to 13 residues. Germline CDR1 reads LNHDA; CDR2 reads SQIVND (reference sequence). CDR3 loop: CASSIMGQDTQYF. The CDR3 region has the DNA TGTGCCAGTAGTATCATGGGACAAGATACGCAGTATTTT.

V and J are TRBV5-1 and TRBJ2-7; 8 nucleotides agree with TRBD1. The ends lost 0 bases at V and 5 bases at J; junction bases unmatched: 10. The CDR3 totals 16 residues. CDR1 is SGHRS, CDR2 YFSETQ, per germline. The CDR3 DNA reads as TGCGCCAGCAGCTTGGCCTTGGCAGGGGGCAAGGACGAGCAGTACTTC. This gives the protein CASSLALAGGKDEQYF.

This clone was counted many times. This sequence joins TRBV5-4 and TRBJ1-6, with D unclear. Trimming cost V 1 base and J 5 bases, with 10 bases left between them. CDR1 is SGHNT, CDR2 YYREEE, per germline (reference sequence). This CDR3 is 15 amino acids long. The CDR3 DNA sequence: TGTGCCAGCAGCTTGAGCGAAGCAGATAATTCACCCCTCCACTTT. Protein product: CASSLSEADNSPLHF.

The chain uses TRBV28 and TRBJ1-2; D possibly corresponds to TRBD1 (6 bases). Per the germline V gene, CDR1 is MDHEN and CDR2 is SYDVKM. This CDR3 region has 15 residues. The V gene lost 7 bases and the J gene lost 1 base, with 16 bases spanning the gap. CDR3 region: CASKLAGVVNYGYTF. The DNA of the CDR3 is TGTGCCAGCAAGCTAGCAGGGGTCGTTAACTATGGCTACACCTTC.

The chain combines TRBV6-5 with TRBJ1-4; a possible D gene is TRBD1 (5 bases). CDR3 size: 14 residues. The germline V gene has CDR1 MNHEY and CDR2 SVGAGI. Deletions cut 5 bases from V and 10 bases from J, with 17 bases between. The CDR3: CASSRAGPQRKLFF. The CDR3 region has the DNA TGTGCCAGCAGTCGTGCGGGACCGCAGAGAAAACTGTTTTTT.

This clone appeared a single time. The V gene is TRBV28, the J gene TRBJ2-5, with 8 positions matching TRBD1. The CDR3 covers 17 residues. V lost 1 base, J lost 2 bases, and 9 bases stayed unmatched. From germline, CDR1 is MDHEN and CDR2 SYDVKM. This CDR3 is CASSLYSRGRKQETQYF. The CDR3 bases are TGTGCCAGCAGTTTATATAGCAGGGGGCGAAAACAAGAGACCCAGTACTTC.

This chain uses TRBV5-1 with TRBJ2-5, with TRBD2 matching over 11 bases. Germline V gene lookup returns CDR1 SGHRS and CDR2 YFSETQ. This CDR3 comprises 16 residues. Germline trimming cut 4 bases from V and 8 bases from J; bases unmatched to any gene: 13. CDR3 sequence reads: CASSLGTSGPVRTQYF. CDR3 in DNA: TGCGCCAGCAGCCTCGGGACTAGCGGCCCCGTGAGAACCCAGTACTTC.

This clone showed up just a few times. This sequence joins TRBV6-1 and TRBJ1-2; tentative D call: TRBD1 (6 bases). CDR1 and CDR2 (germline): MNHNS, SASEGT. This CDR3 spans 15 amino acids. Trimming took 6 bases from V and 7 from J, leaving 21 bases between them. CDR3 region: CASSPSEGGRGGYTF. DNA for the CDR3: TGTGCCAGCAGCCCTTCGGAGGGGGGGCGAGGTGGCTACACCTTC.

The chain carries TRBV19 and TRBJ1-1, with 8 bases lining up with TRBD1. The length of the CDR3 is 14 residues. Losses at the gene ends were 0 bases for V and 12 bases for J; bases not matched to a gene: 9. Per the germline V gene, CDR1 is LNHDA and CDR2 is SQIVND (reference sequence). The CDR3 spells CASSIDPWTGTTFF. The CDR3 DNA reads TGTGCCAGTAGTATAGATCCCTGGACAGGGACAACTTTCTTT. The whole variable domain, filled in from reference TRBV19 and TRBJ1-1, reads DGGITQSPKYLFRKEGQNVTLSCEQNLNHDAMYWYRQDPGQGLRLIYYSQIVNDFQKGDIAEGYSVSREKKESFPLTVTSAQKNPTAFYLCASSIDPWTGTTFFGQGTRLTVV.

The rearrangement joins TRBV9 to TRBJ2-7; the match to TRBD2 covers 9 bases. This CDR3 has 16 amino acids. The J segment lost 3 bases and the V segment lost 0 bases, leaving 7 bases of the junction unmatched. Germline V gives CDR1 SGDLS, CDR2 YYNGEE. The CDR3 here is CASSVDISGGLYEQYF. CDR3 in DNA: TGTGCCAGCAGCGTAGATATTAGCGGGGGCCTCTACGAGCAGTACTTC.